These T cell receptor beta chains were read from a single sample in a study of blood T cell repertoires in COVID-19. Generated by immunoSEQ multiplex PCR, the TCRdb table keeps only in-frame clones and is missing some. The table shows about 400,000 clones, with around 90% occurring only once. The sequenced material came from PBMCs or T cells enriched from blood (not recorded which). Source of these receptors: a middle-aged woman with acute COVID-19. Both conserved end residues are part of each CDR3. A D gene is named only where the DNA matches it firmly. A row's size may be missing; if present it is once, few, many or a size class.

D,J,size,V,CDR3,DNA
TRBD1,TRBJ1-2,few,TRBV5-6,CASSRPFSGQGANGYTF,TGTGCCAGCAGCCGGCCTTTCTCAGGACAGGGGGCCAATGGCTACACCTTC
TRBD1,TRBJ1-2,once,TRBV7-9,CASSQISGTGNYGYTF,TGTGCCAGCAGCCAAATTTCCGGGACAGGGAACTATGGCTACACCTTC
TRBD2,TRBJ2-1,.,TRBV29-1,CSVEGLAGGGSYNEQFF,TGCAGCGTTGAGGGACTAGCGGGGGGAGGGTCCTACAATGAGCAGTTCTTC
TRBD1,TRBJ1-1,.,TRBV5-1,CASSLDGQGRAEAFF,TGCGCCAGCAGCTTGGACGGACAGGGTCGCGCTGAAGCTTTCTTT
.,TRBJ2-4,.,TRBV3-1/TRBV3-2,CASSQAGLAKNIQYF,TGTGCCAGCAGCCAAGCAGGACTAGCCAAAAACATTCAGTACTTC
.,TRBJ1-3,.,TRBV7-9,CASSLLRASGNTIYF,TGTGCCAGCAGCCTCCTTAGAGCCTCTGGAAACACCATATATTTT
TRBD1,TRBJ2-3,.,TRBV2,CASSTGTGTTDTQYF,TGTGCCAGCAGCACTGGGACAGGGACGACAGATACGCAGTATTTT
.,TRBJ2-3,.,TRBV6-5,CASSPPTVTDTQYF,TGTGCCAGCAGTCCCCCGACAGTCACAGATACGCAGTATTTT
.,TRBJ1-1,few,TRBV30,CAWRGVHRETEAFF,TGTGCCTGGCGAGGGGTTCACAGGGAGACTGAAGCTTTCTTT
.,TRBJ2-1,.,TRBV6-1,CASSEAGVPNNEQFF,TGTGCCAGCAGTGAAGCCGGGGTCCCCAACAATGAGCAGTTCTTC
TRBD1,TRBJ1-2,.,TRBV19,CASSMHGTGANYGYTF,TGTGCCAGTAGTATGCACGGCACAGGGGCTAACTATGGCTACACCTTC
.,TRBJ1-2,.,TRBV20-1,CSAAYGYTF,TGCAGTGCTGCGTATGGCTACACCTTC
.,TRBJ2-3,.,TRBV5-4,CASQAFGGTDTQYF,TGTGCCAGCCAGGCATTTGGCGGCACAGATACGCAGTATTTT
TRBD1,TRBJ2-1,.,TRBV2,CASSDDDRVNLYYNEQFF,TGTGCCAGCAGTGACGATGACAGGGTTAATCTCTACTACAATGAGCAGTTCTTC
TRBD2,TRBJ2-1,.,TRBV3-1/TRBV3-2,CASSKLSGAGNEQFF,TGTGCCAGCAGCAAGCTTAGCGGGGCGGGCAATGAGCAGTTCTTC
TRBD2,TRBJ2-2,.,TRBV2,CASNRDYTSGGAIGELFF,TGTGCCAGCAACAGGGACTATACTAGCGGGGGGGCGATCGGGGAGCTGTTTTTT
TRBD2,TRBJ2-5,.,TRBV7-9,CASTAGGQQETQYF,TGTGCCAGCACCGCGGGGGGGCAACAAGAGACCCAGTACTTC
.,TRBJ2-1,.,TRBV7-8,CASSPRTANEQFF,TGTGCCAGCAGCCCGAGGACAGCCAATGAGCAGTTCTTC
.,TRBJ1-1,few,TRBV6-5,CASKDVQRGEAFF,TGTGCCAGCAAAGACGTACAAAGGGGTGAAGCTTTCTTT
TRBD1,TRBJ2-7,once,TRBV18,CASSPETGGSYEQYF,TGTGCCAGCTCACCAGAGACAGGGGGATCCTACGAGCAGTACTTC
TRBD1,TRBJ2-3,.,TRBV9,CASSTQGNPLDTQYF,TGTGCCAGCAGCACACAGGGGAATCCTCTAGATACGCAGTATTTT
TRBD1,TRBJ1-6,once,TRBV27,CASSLSDRVNSPLHF,TGTGCCAGCAGTTTATCGGACAGGGTTAATTCACCCCTCCACTTT
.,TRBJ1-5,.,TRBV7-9,CASSLSAGLEPQHF,TGTGCCAGCAGCTTAAGCGCAGGGTTGGAGCCCCAGCATTTT
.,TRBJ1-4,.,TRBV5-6,CASSLLTGLNEKLFF,TGTGCCAGCAGCTTGTTAACAGGGCTTAATGAAAAACTGTTTTTT
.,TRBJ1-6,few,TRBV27,CASSFTGRSGYNSPLHF,TGTGCCAGCAGTTTCACAGGGAGATCAGGCTATAATTCACCCCTCCACTTT
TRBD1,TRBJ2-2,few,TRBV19,CASSTIPGTGAMTTGELFF,TGTGCCAGTAGTACTATCCCCGGGACAGGGGCTATGACCACCGGGGAGCTGTTTTTT
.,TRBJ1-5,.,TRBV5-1,CASSPGYYSNQPQHF,TGCGCCAGCAGCCCAGGGTACTATAGCAATCAGCCCCAGCATTTT
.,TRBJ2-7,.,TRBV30,CAWSPSTWEGEEQYF,TGTGCCTGGAGTCCGAGTACGTGGGAAGGGGAAGAGCAGTACTTC
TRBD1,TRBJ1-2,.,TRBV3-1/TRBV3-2,CASSTGTARRYTF,TGTGCCAGCAGCACTGGGACAGCTCGACGCTACACCTTC
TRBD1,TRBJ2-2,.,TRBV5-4,CASSLPSTGFTGELFF,TGTGCCAGCAGCTTGCCATCGACAGGGTTCACCGGGGAGCTGTTTTTT
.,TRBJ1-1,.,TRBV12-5,CASGLDGVITEAFF,TGTGCTAGTGGTTTGGACGGGGTGATCACTGAAGCTTTCTTT
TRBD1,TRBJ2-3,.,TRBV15,CATSSTGAGTDTQYF,TGTGCCACCAGCTCCACAGGGGCCGGCACAGATACGCAGTATTTT
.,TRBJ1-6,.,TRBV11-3,CASSRDRNSPLHF,TGTGCCAGCAGCAGAGACAGGAATTCACCCCTCCACTTT
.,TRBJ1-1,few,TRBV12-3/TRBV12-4,CASSLGQTEAFF,TGTGCCAGCAGTTTAGGGCAGACTGAAGCTTTCTTT
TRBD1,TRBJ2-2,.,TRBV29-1,CSATGQGGTGELFF,TGCAGCGCAACGGGACAGGGTGGCACCGGGGAGCTGTTTTTT
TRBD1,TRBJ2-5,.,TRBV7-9,CASSDRDSVPETQYF,TGTGCCAGCAGCGACCGGGACAGCGTTCCGGAGACCCAGTACTTC
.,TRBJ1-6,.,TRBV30,CAWSPGTPLYYHF,TGTGCCTGGAGCCCCGGGACACCGCTCTATTACCACTTT
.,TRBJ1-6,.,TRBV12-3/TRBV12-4,CASRLGPRALHF,TGTGCCAGCAGACTGGGGCCCAGGGCCCTCCACTTT
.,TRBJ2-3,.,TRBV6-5,CASLSGSTDTQYF,TGTGCCAGCCTGAGCGGGAGCACAGATACGCAGTATTTT
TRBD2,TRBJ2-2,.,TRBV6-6,CASSYWRGDHGELFF,TGTGCCAGCAGTTACTGGCGGGGGGATCACGGGGAGCTGTTTTTT
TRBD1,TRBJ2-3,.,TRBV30,CASFDRGRSDTQYF,TGTGCCTCCTTCGACAGGGGGCGGTCAGATACGCAGTATTTT
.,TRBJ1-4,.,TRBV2,CASSTDVATNEKLFF,TGTGCCAGCAGCACAGACGTTGCAACTAATGAAAAACTGTTTTTT